The next 17 T cell receptor beta chains were all read from a single sample in a study of blood T cells in healthy people across ages. Combining a sample-barcoded 5' primer with a J-beta primer mix, a second PCR ran for roughly 6 to 12 cycles. A single record per CDR3 protein comes from TCRdb applying MiXCR to the 5' RACE reads. The sample consists of over a million distinct CDR3 sequences, 40% to 45% of them appearing once. Sequenced input: blood. These receptor sequences come from a woman between 18 and 29 years old in good health.

V and J are TRBV12-3 or TRBV12-4 and TRBJ2-7, with D possibly TRBD1 on 6 matching bases. The V end lost 6 bases, the J end lost 0 bases, and 9 bases lay between the germline ends. The CDR3 sequence is 13 residues long. CDR3 DNA sequence: TGTGCCAGCAGGGACAGTCACTCCTACGAGCAGTACTTC. Encoded protein: CASRDSHSYEQYF.

This clonotype was recorded at least ten times. This chain joins TRBV5-6 and TRBJ2-1, with D perhaps assigned TRBD1 or TRBD2 (5 bases each). V lost 3 bases and J 7 bases, leaving 8 bases between the germline ends. Germline-derived CDR1 and CDR2 are SGHDT and YYEEEE. CDR3 size: 12 residues. CDR3 amino acids: CASSWDQNEQFF. Written as DNA, the CDR3 is TGTGCCAGCAGCTGGGACCAAAATGAGCAGTTCTTC.

This clonotype has only a few counts. In DNA, the CDR3 is TGTGCCAGCAGCGCCGGGGATCAGCCCCAGCATTTT. This codes for CASSAGDQPQHF. The chain carries TRBV9 and TRBJ1-5; D unclear. V lost 3 bases and J lost 5, with 6 bases in between. Per germline, CDR1 SGDLS and CDR2 YYNGEE. The CDR3 is 12 residues long.

The chain employs TRBV6-2 or TRBV6-3 and TRBJ1-4, with no clear D. Trimming removed 3 bases from V and 8 bases from J, with 7 bases in between. CDR1 MNHEY and CDR2 SVGEGT come from the germline V gene. This CDR3 region has 12 residues. The CDR3: CASSYQREKLFF. DNA of the CDR3: TGTGCCAGCAGTTATCAACGGGAAAAACTGTTTTTT.

The chain recombines TRBV28 with TRBJ1-2; D is undetermined. Germline CDR1 and CDR2: MDHEN and SYDVKM. V lost 3 bases, J lost 5 bases, and 7 bases lay in between. The CDR3 has 12 residues. CDR3 in DNA: TGTGCCAGCAGTTTCACCAGTTATGGCTACACCTTC. This codes for CASSFTSYGYTF.

The rearrangement uses TRBV2 and TRBJ1-2, with D perhaps TRBD1 (6 bases). Germline CDR1 is SNHLY and CDR2 is FYNNEI. Trimming took off 3 bases at V and 0 bases at J, with 11 bases between the two ends. There are 15 residues in the CDR3. CDR3 sequence: CASSDRTVSNYGYTF. CDR3 DNA: TGTGCCAGCAGTGACCGGACAGTTTCTAACTATGGCTACACCTTC.

V usage is TRBV13 and J usage is TRBJ2-1; no clear D. The J call is doubtful: the DNA matches TRBJ2-7 better. Germline loops: CDR1 PRHDT, CDR2 FYEKMQ (reference sequence). The CDR3 length is 16 residues. The CDR3 DNA is TGTGCCAGCAGCCCCCGGGCCTGGAGCTCCTACAATGAGCAGTACTTC. Translated, it gives CASSPRAWSSYNEQYF.

The chain joins TRBV20-1 to TRBJ2-3; 9 bases line up with TRBD2. Per germline, CDR1 DFQATT and CDR2 SNEGSKA (reference sequence). Unmatched junction bases numbered 9, after V lost 0 bases and J lost 5 bases. This CDR3 region has 16 residues. Here the CDR3 DNA reads TGCAGTGCTAGAGATCCGCTAGCGGGGTTGGTAGATACGCAGTATTTT. It is translated as CSARDPLAGLVDTQYF.

In the case of this clonotype: One end of the junction does not line up with germline, which may come from a read error. The chain uses TRBV5-1 and TRBJ2-7; tentatively, D is TRBD1 (6 bases). The CDR3 consists of 14 residues. In germline, CDR1 is SGHRS, CDR2 YFSETQ. CDR3 in amino acids: CASSYRTAISEQYF. CDR3 bases: TGCGCTAGCAGCTACCGGACAGCCATCTCCGAGCAGTACTTC.

The chain uses TRBV11-1 and TRBJ2-7; TRBD2 agrees at 10 bases. The CDR3 has 12 residues. V shed 11 bases, J shed 7 bases, and the junction held 8 bases outside the gene matches. CDR1 is SGHAT, CDR2 FQDESV, per germline (reference sequence). The CDR3 is CARQREGLEQYF. CDR3 nucleotide sequence: TGTGCCCGACAGCGGGAGGGCCTGGAGCAGTACTTC.

This clonotype was counted between two and nine times. The chain couples TRBV20-1 to TRBJ2-2; 7 bases agree with TRBD1. The V gene's germline CDR1 is DFQATT and CDR2 SNEGSKA (reference sequence). This CDR3 is 15 amino acids long. J was trimmed by 6 bases and V by 6 bases; bases with no gene match: 13. CDR3 sequence reads: CSAATRGHFAGELFF. DNA of the CDR3: TGCAGTGCGGCAACAAGGGGGCATTTCGCCGGGGAGCTGTTTTTT.

The gene calls are TRBV28 and TRBJ2-1; D gene unclear. The ends were cut back, 5 bases at V and 7 bases at J, with 12 bases in the middle. The CDR3 is 13 amino acids. CDR1 MDHEN and CDR2 SYDVKM come from the germline V gene. The CDR3 sequence is CASSLFGWNEQFF. As DNA, the CDR3 is TGTGCCAGCAGTCTCTTTGGGTGGAATGAGCAGTTCTTC.

The rearrangement uses TRBV4-1 and TRBJ1-2; TRBD1 aligns across 8 bases. Germline-derived CDR1 and CDR2 are MGHRA and YSYEKL. Trimming cost V 1 base and J 8 bases; bases outside gene matches: 6. The CDR3 extends over 14 amino acids. CDR3 sequence: CASSQVDRGGGYTF. CDR3 coding DNA: TGCGCCAGCAGCCAAGTTGACAGGGGAGGAGGCTACACCTTC.

This clonotype was observed a handful of times. V gene TRBV6-5 combines with J gene TRBJ2-7, with TRBD2 as a possible D gene (6 bases). V lost 6 bases to trimming and J lost 0 bases, with 15 bases between them. Germline lookup yields CDR1 MNHEY and CDR2 SVGAGI. The CDR3 is 15 residues long. For the CDR3, the DNA is TGTGCCAGCAGATCCACTAGCCGGAGCTCCTACGAGCAGTACTTC. Translated, it gives CASRSTSRSSYEQYF.

The table lists this clonotype with a count of one. A read error may be the cause here, since a much bigger clone is one base away. The chain joins TRBV12-3 or TRBV12-4 to TRBJ1-2, with TRBD1 as a possible D gene (5 bases). The CDR3 loop spans 12 amino acids. V lost 7 bases and J lost 6, with 12 bases in between. The CDR3 DNA sequence: TGTGCCAGCACCCCCGGGGGACATGGCTACACCTTC. It encodes CASTPGGHGYTF.

The J gene is TRBJ1-1, the V gene TRBV6-5, with 8 bases identical to TRBD1. The CDR3 is 13 residues long. V was clipped by 8 bases and J by 5 bases; unmatched bases: 7. The V gene's germline CDR1 is MNHEY and CDR2 SVGAGI. CDR3 in amino acids: CASWRQGSTEAFF. CDR3 coding DNA: TGTGCCAGCTGGAGACAGGGGTCAACTGAAGCTTTCTTT.

The rearrangement joins TRBV12-3 or TRBV12-4 to TRBJ2-1; D is perhaps TRBD2 (5 bases). This CDR3 spans 11 amino acids. The ends were cut back, 4 bases at V and 13 bases at J, with 11 bases in the middle. CDR3 DNA sequence: TGTGCCAGCAGTTACGGGAACAATCAGTTCTTC. This sequence encodes CASSYGNNQFF.